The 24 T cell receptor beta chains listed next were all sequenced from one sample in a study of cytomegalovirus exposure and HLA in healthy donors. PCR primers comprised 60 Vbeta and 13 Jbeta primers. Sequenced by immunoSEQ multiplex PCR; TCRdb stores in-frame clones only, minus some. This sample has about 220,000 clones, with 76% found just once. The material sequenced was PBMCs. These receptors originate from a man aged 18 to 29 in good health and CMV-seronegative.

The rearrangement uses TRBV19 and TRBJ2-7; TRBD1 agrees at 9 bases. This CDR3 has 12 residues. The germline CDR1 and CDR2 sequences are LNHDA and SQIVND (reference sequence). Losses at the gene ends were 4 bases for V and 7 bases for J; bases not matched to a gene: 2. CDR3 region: CASSRGTGEQYF. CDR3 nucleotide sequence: TGTGCCAGTAGTAGGGGGACAGGGGAGCAGTACTTC.

Here the CDR3 reads CASSLVFGLAGGEETQYF. The CDR3 region has the DNA TGTGCCAGCAGCTTAGTGTTCGGACTAGCGGGAGGAGAGGAGACCCAGTACTTC. The J gene is TRBJ2-5, the V gene TRBV5-5, with 14 bases fitting TRBD2. Germline CDR1 and CDR2: SGHKS and YYEKEE (reference sequence). The V segment lost 2 bases and the J segment 5 bases; nucleotides outside the gene matches: 11. This CDR3 region has 18 residues.

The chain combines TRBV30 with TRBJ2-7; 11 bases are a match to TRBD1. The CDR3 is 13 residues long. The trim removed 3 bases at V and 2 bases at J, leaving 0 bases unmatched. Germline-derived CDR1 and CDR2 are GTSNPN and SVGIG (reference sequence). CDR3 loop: CAWRGQGAYEQYF. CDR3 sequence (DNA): TGTGCCTGGAGGGGACAGGGGGCCTACGAGCAGTACTTC.

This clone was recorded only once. Here the CDR3 reads CASSLQGTEQPQHF. In nucleotides, the CDR3 is TGTGCCAGCAGCCTACAGGGGACGGAACAGCCCCAGCATTTT. The chain couples TRBV11-2 to TRBJ1-5, with 7 bases identical to TRBD1. V gave up 5 bases and J gave up 7 bases; unmatched junction bases: 8. The CDR3 contains 14 residues. Germline V gene sequence: CDR1 SGHAT, CDR2 FQNNGV.

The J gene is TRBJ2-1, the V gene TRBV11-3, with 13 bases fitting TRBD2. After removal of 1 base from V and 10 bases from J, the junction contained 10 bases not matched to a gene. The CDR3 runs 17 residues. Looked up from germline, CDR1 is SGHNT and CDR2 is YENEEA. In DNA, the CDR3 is TGTGCCAGCAGCTTAGGGTTACTAGCGGGAGGGCGGGACGAGCAGTTCTTC. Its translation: CASSLGLLAGGRDEQFF.

CDR3 DNA: TGTGCCAGCAAACCGGGACAGAGCACAGATACGCAGTATTTT. It translates to CASKPGQSTDTQYF. This sequence joins TRBV6-1 and TRBJ2-3, with 7 nucleotides matching TRBD1. From germline, CDR1 is MNHNS and CDR2 SASEGT. CDR3 length: 14 amino acids. The V and J ends lost 7 bases and 0 bases, in that order; junction bases with no gene match: 4.

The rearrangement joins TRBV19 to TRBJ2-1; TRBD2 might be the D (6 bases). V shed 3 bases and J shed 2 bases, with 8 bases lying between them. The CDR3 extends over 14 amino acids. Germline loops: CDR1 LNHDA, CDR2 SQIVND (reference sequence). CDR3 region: CASSIRGTYNEQFF. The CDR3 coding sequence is TGTGCCAGTAGTATTCGGGGGACCTACAATGAGCAGTTCTTC.

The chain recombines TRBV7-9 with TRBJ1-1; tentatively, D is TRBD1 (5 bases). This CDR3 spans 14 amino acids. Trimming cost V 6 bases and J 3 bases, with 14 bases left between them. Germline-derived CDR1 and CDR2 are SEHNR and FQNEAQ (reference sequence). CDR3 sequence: CASSSVSGDTEAFF. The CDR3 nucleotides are TGTGCCAGCAGTTCGGTGTCGGGGGACACTGAAGCTTTCTTT.

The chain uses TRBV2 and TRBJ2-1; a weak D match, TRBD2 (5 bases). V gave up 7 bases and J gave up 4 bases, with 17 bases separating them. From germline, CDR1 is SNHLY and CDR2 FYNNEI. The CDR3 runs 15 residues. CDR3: CASKTDYGPYNEQFF. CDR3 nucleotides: TGTGCCAGCAAGACCGACTACGGACCTTACAATGAGCAGTTCTTC.

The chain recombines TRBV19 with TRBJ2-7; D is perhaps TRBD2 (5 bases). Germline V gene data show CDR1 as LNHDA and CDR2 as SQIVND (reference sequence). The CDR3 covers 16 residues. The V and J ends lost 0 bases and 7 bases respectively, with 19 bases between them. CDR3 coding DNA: TGTGCCAGTAGTATAGATCTCGGTAGCAGCCGAGGGGAGCAGTACTTC. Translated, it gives CASSIDLGSSRGEQYF.

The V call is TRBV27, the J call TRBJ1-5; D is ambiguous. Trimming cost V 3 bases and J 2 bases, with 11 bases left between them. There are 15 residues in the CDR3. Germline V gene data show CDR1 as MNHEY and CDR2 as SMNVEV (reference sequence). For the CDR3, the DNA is TGTGCCAGCAGTTTCGTCAACCGGGGCAATCAGCCCCAGCATTTT. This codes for CASSFVNRGNQPQHF.

This CDR3 is CAWSTNRGWNSPLHF. CDR3 nucleotides: TGTGCCTGGAGTACTAACAGGGGATGGAATTCACCCCTCCACTTT. This chain connects TRBV30 to TRBJ1-6, with 7 bases fitting TRBD1. Germline loops: CDR1 GTSNPN, CDR2 SVGIG (reference sequence). J lost 7 bases, V lost 2 bases, and 8 bases had no gene match. The CDR3 is 15 amino acids.

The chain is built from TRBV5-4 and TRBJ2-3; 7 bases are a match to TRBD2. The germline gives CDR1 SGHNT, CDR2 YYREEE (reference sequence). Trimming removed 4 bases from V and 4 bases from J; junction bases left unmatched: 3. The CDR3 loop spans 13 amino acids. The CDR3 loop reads CASSGRGADTQYF. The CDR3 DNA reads TGTGCCAGCAGCGGGAGGGGTGCAGATACGCAGTATTTT.

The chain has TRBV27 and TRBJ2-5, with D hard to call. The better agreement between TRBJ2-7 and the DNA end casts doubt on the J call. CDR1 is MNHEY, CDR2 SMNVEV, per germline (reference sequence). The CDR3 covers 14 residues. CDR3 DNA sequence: TGTGCCAGCAGTTACAGCCTTGCGACCTACGAGCAGTACTTC. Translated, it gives CASSYSLATYEQYF.

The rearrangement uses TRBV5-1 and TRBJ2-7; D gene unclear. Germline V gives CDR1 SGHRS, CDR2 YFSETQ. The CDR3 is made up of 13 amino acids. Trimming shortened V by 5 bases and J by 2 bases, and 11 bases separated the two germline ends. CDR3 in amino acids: CASRGRPTYEQYF. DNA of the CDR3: TGCGCCAGCAGGGGCAGGCCTACCTACGAGCAGTACTTC.

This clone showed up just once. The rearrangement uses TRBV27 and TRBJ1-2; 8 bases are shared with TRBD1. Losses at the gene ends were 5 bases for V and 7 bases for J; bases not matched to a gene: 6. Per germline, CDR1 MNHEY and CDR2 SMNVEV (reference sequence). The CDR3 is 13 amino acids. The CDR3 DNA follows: TGTGCCAGCAGTCGACAGGGGATAAGTGGCTACACCTTC. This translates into CASSRQGISGYTF.

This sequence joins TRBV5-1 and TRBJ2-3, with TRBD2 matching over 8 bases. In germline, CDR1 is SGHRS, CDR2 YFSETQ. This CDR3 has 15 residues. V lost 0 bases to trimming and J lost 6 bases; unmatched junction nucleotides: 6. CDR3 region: CASSLVLAAPDTQYF. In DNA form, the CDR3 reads TGCGCCAGCAGCTTGGTACTAGCGGCGCCGGATACGCAGTATTTT.

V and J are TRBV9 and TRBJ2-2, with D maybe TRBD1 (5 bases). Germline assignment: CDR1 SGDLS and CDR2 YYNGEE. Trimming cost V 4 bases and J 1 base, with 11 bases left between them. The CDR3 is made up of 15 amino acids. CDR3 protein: CASSPRQMNTGELFF. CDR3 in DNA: TGTGCCAGCAGCCCACGACAGATGAACACCGGGGAGCTGTTTTTT.

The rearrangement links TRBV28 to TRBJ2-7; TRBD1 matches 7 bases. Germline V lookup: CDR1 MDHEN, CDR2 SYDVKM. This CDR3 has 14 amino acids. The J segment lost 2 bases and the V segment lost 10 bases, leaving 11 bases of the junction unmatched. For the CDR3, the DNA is TGTGCCACGCAGACAGGGCAGGGCCCCTACGAGCAGTACTTC. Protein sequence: CATQTGQGPYEQYF.

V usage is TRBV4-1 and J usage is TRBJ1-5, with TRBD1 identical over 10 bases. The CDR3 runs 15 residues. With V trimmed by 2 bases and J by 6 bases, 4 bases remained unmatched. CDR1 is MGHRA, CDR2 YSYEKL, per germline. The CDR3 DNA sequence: TGCGCCAGCAGCCAACCCGGACAGGGGGGTCAGCCCCAGCATTTT. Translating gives CASSQPGQGGQPQHF.

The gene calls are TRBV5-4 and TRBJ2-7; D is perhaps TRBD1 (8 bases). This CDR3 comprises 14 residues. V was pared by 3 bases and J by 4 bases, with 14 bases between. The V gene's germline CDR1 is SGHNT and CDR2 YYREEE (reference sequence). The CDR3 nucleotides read TGTGCCAGCAGCTCCGGACAGGGAGGGTACGAGCAGTACTTC. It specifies CASSSGQGGYEQYF.

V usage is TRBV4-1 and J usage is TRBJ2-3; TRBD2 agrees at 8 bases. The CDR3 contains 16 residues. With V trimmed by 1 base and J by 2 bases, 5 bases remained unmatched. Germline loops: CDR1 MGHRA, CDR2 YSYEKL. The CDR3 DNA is TGCGCCAGCAGCCAAGTCTTAGCGGGACCCACAGATACGCAGTATTTT. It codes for CASSQVLAGPTDTQYF.

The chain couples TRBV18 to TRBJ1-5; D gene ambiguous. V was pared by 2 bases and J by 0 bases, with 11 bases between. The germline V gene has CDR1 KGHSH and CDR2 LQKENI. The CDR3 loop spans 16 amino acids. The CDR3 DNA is TGTGCCAGCTCACCATTGACGGGGAATAGCAATCAGCCCCAGCATTTT. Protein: CASSPLTGNSNQPQHF.

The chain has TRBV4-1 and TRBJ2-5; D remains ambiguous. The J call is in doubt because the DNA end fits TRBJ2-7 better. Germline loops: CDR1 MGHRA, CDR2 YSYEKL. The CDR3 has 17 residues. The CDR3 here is CASSQDVNRFRNYEQYF. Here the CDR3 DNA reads TGCGCCAGCAGCCAAGATGTAAATAGATTCCGAAACTACGAGCAGTACTTC.